The present T cell receptor beta chain was sequenced within a study of PD-L1 blockade in urothelial cancer. Each PCR had synthetic TCR analog templates added to it as a spike-in. Clones were read by immunoSEQ multiplex PCR, and TCRdb kept only the in-frame ones, dropping some. The sample includes 45,000 to 60,000 clones, about 85% seen only once; the top ten take about 7.6%. Concerning this clone itself: Its ends do not fully match the called genes, so a read error is possible.

The CDR3 totals 14 residues. Germline CDR1 MNHNS, CDR2 SASEGT. The origin of this receptor is a man between 60 and 75 years old with urothelial cancer. V gene TRBV6-1 combines with J gene TRBJ1-4, with 7 positions matching TRBD1. The sample consisted of PBMCs, taken around atezolizumab (anti-PD-L1) treatment. This chain's CDR3 is CASQRDRANEKLFF. The CDR3 nucleotides are TGTGCCAGCCAACGAGACAGGGCTAACGAAAAACTGTTTTTT.